The TCR beta chain described here comes from a study of cytomegalovirus exposure and HLA in healthy donors. The PCR was carried out with 60 Vbeta primers and 13 Jbeta primers. Profiling relied on immunoSEQ multiplex PCR, and the TCRdb table lists in-frame clones only, not all of them. Found here are around 38,000 clones, 66% of them singletons; the top ten hold around 18%. The receptor was derived from a man aged 50-60 years in good health and CMV-seropositive. Specimen: PBMCs.

Here the CDR3 DNA reads TGTGCCAGCAGCCTCGGGACTAGCGGCCAAGAGACCCAGTACTTC. Translation gives CASSLGTSGQETQYF. V and J are TRBV7-9 and TRBJ2-5, with TRBD2 identical over 11 bases. The CDR3 sequence is 15 residues long. Trimming cost V 5 bases and J 1 base; bases outside gene matches: 3. Germline CDR1 reads SEHNR; CDR2 reads FQNEAQ (reference sequence). Drawing the rest from reference TRBV7-9 and TRBJ2-5, the complete variable domain is DTGVSQNPRHKITKRGQNVTFRCDPISEHNRLYWYRQTLGQGPEFLTYFQNEAQLEKSRLLSDRFSAERPKGSFSTLEIQRTEQGDSAMYLCASSLGTSGQETQYFGPGTRLLVL.